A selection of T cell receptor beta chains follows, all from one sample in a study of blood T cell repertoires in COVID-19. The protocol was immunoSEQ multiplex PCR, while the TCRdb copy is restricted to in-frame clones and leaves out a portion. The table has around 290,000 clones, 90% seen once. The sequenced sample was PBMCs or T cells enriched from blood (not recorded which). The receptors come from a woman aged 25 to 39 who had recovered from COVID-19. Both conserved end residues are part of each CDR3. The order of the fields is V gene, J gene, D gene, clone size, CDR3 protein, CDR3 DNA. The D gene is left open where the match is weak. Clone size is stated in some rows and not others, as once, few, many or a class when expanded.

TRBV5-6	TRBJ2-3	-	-	CASSWRDSTDTQYF	TGTGCCAGCAGCTGGAGGGACTCCACAGATACGCAGTATTTT
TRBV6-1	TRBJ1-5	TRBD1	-	CASSESSNRGGGPQHF	TGTGCCAGCAGTGAATCTTCTAACAGGGGGGGTGGGCCCCAGCATTTT
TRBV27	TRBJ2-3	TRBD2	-	CASSRAGGADTQYF	TGTGCCAGCAGTCGAGCGGGAGGCGCAGATACGCAGTATTTT
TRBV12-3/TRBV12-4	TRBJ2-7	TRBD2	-	CASRLAAPYEQYF	TGTGCCAGCAGACTAGCGGCCCCCTACGAGCAGTACTTC
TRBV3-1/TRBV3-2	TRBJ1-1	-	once	CASSSRGNTEAFF	TGTGCCAGCAGCTCCAGGGGGAACACTGAAGCTTTCTTT
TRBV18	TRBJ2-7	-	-	CASSPPVGSTPYEQYF	TGTGCCAGCTCACCACCGGTCGGTAGTACCCCCTACGAGCAGTACTTC
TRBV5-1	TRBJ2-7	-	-	CASSLAGDGIYEQYF	TGCGCCAGCAGCTTGGCCGGTGATGGTATCTACGAGCAGTACTTC
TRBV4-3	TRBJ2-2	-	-	CASSPDRGPGELFF	TGCGCCAGCAGCCCGGATAGGGGTCCCGGGGAGCTGTTTTTT
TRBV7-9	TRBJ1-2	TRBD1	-	CASSYRQGSNYGYTF	TGTGCCAGCAGTTATCGACAGGGTTCTAACTATGGCTACACCTTC
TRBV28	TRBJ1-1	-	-	CASSSRTTEAFF	TGTGCCAGCAGCTCGAGAACCACTGAAGCTTTCTTT
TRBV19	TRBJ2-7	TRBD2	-	CASSSAGDPLEQYF	TGTGCCAGTAGTAGTGCGGGAGACCCCCTCGAGCAGTACTTC